This section outlines one TCR beta chain sequence together with its context. Antigen: not known. Noted treatment: some 20 received Ad26.COV2.S at low or high dose, single or two shots; about 5 received placebo; per-sample allocation not given. After the first vaccine or placebo injection, samples were drawn on day 63. Donor was an adult aged 18-55 years in Boston. Built on an Ad26 vector, the vaccine expressed Wuhan-strain SARS-CoV-2 spike. The assay was immunoSEQ multiplex PCR, and TCRdb's table has in-frame clones only and misses some. The data hold about 480,000 clones, with around 88% observed a single time. The data derive from a study of Ad26.COV2.S vaccination and SARS-CoV-2 variants. Broader study findings: Those who received vaccine or placebo ended up with similar non-spike TCR breadth.

Looked up from germline, CDR1 is MDHEN and CDR2 is SYDVKM. This CDR3 has 18 amino acids. V was pared by 7 bases and J by 0 bases, with 11 bases of the junction left unmatched. The TCR originated in a person between 18 and 59 years old who received the Ad26.COV2.S COVID-19 vaccine or a placebo. The chain couples TRBV28 to TRBJ2-6, with TRBD1 matching over 8 bases. Sample: peripheral blood, taken in a trial of Ad26.COV2.S vaccine versus placebo. CDR3 coding DNA: TGTGCCAGCATCAGGACAGGGAGGTCCCTCTCTGGGGCCAACGTCCTGACTTTC. The encoded protein is CASIRTGRSLSGANVLTF.